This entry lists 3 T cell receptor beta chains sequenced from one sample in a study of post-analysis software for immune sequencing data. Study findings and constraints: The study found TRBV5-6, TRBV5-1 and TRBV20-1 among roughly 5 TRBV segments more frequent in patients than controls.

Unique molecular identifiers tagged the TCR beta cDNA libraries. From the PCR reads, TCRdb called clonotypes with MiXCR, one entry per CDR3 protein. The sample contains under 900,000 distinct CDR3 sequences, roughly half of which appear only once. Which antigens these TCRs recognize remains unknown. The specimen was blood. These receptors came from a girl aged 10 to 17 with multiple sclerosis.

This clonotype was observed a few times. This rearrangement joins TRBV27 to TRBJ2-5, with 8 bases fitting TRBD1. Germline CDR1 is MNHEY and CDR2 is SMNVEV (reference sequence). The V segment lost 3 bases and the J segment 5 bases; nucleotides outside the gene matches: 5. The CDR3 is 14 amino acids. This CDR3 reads CASSLSTGVETQYF. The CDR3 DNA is TGTGCCAGCAGTTTGTCGACAGGGGTTGAGACCCAGTACTTC.

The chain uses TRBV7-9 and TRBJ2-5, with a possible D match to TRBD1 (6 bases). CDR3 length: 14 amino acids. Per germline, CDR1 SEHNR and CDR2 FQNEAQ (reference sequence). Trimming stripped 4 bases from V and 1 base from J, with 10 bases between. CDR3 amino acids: CASSSRGRQETQYF. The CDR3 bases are TGTGCCAGCAGCTCCAGGGGACGCCAAGAGACCCAGTACTTC.

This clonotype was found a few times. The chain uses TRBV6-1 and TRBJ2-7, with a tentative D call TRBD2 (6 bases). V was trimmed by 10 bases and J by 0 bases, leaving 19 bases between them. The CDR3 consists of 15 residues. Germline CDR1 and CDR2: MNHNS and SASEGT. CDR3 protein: CATLPRAGPSYEQYF. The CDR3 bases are TGTGCCACCCTACCCCGTGCGGGACCCTCCTACGAGCAGTACTTC.